This TCR beta chain was retrieved from a study of blood T cells in healthy people across ages. Overall study: Through template switching, about one barcoded beta molecule was captured per two T cells, as measured in model experiments. Whole-study results and caveats: Donors of long life had a larger count of naive CD4+ cells and greater diversity than aged donors. Using unsorted PBMCs precluded a conclusive naive versus antigen-experienced comparison.

Trimming took 5 bases from V and 8 from J, leaving 3 bases between them. Germline V gives CDR1 MNHNY, CDR2 SVGAGI (reference sequence). The CDR3 contains 9 residues. Then a second PCR, running roughly 7 to 11 cycles, was carried out with a sample-barcoded 5' primer and a J-beta primer mix. Each CDR3 protein gets one entry after TCRdb re-called the 5' RACE reads with MiXCR. The table has about 1.4 million distinct CDR3 sequences, roughly 59% seen once. Turning to this clonotype: Its antigen is unknown.

The sequencing sample was made of blood. The rearrangement joins TRBV6-6 to TRBJ1-1; D remains unclear. The sequence came from a man aged 18 to 29 in good health. The CDR3 DNA reads as TGTGCCAGCAGTGAGGAAGCTTTCTTT. It translates to CASSEEAFF.